The 26 T cell receptor beta chains reported below all come from one sample, sequenced in a study of shared clonotypes between healthy human individuals. The assay was immunoSEQ multiplex PCR, and TCRdb's table has in-frame clones only and misses some. The sample contains approximately 2.3 million clones, roughly 93% of which appear only once. The sequenced sample consisted of naive CD4+ T cells from PBMCs. Subset noted: CD45RA+ positively selected. The receptors derive from a man aged 18 to 30 in good health. Some clones in this sample may be carry-over from other donors' samples.

The genes are TRBV28 and TRBJ2-7; D ambiguous. CDR1 is MDHEN and CDR2 is SYDVKM in the germline V gene. This CDR3 has 13 amino acids. Trimming shortened V by 4 bases and J by 1 base, and 8 bases separated the two germline ends. The CDR3 is CASSSGRSYEQYF. The CDR3 DNA sequence: TGTGCCAGCAGTTCGGGCAGATCCTACGAGCAGTACTTC.

This clone occurred once. The gene calls are TRBV5-4 and TRBJ2-3; 9 bases line up with TRBD2. V lost 4 bases, J lost 5 bases, and 8 bases stayed unmatched. Germline V gene sequence: CDR1 SGHNT, CDR2 YYREEE (reference sequence). CDR3 length: 15 amino acids. DNA for the CDR3: TGTGCCAGCAGCCTTGAGGGACTAGCAGGAGATACGCAGTATTTT. Encoded protein: CASSLEGLAGDTQYF. The variable domain in full, completed from reference TRBV5-4 and TRBJ2-3, reads ETGVTQSPTHLIKTRGQQVTLRCSSQSGHNTVSWYQQALGQGPQFIFQYYREEENGRGNFPPRFSGLQFPNYSSELNVNALELDDSALYLCASSLEGLAGDTQYFGPGTRLTVL.

The chain recombines TRBV28 with TRBJ1-2; a weak D match, TRBD1 (5 bases). V lost 2 bases, J lost 3 bases, and 16 bases lay in between. This CDR3 has 16 residues. Germline CDR1 is MDHEN and CDR2 is SYDVKM. The CDR3 DNA reads TGTGCCAGCAGTTTAAGAGACGGGGACCACCACTATGGCTACACCTTC. This encodes CASSLRDGDHHYGYTF.

The gene calls are TRBV27 and TRBJ1-2, with a tentative D call TRBD1 (6 bases). The CDR3 runs 14 residues. Trimming left V 5 bases short and J 1 base short, with 11 bases between. Germline assignment: CDR1 MNHEY and CDR2 SMNVEV (reference sequence). The CDR3 here is CASSPQGSNYGYTF. The CDR3 coding sequence is TGTGCCAGCAGTCCCCAGGGGAGTAACTATGGCTACACCTTC.

The chain carries TRBV28 and TRBJ2-7, with 8 bases that match TRBD2. V lost 3 bases, J lost 4 bases, and 8 bases stayed unmatched. The CDR3 is 15 amino acids. Looked up from germline, CDR1 is MDHEN and CDR2 is SYDVKM. CDR3 sequence reads: CASSFSGRARYEQYF. The CDR3 DNA sequence: TGTGCCAGCAGTTTCTCCGGGAGGGCCAGGTACGAGCAGTACTTC.

This clone showed up just once. The CDR3 sequence: CASNKGPGGAYGYTF. CDR3 DNA: TGTGCCAGCAACAAGGGACCGGGCGGGGCGTATGGCTACACCTTC. This rearrangement joins TRBV28 to TRBJ1-2; TRBD1 might be the D (5 bases). The CDR3 has 15 amino acids. The germline CDR1 and CDR2 sequences are MDHEN and SYDVKM. Deletions cut 7 bases from V and 5 bases from J, with 20 bases between.

The CDR3 reads CASSIVRTSGSGELFF. CDR3 DNA sequence: TGTGCCAGTAGTATAGTTAGGACTAGCGGGTCCGGGGAGCTGTTTTTT. The V gene is TRBV19, the J gene TRBJ2-2; 11 bases align to TRBD2. CDR1 LNHDA and CDR2 SQIVND come from the germline V gene (reference sequence). CDR3 size: 16 residues. Trimming took 1 base from V and 6 from J; bases not matched to a gene: 4.

The chain combines TRBV7-2 with TRBJ2-5, with 7 nucleotides matching TRBD1. Germline CDR1 SGHTA, CDR2 FQGNSA. This CDR3 comprises 14 residues. V shed 4 bases, J shed 2 bases, and the junction held 4 bases outside the gene matches. The CDR3 nucleotides read TGTGCCAGCAGCTACGGACAGGTTCAAGAGACCCAGTACTTC. This encodes CASSYGQVQETQYF.

The chain joins TRBV6-5 to TRBJ1-2; a weak D match, TRBD1 (5 bases). The germline CDR1 and CDR2 sequences are MNHEY and SVGAGI. V was clipped by 6 bases and J by 1 base, with 15 bases between them. This CDR3 region has 15 residues. Here the CDR3 reads CASSREGPGNYGYTF. The CDR3 nucleotides are TGTGCCAGCAGCAGGGAAGGGCCGGGTAACTATGGCTACACCTTC.

This clone was counted between two and nine times. The V and J genes are TRBV2 and TRBJ1-5; 7 bases align to TRBD1. The CDR3 has 13 residues. Trimming cost V 8 bases and J 3 bases; bases outside gene matches: 4. Germline assignment: CDR1 SNHLY and CDR2 FYNNEI. CDR3 sequence: CASRDRFNQPQHF. The CDR3 nucleotides are TGTGCCAGCCGGGACAGATTCAATCAGCCCCAGCATTTT. Combining the CDR3 with reference TRBV2 and TRBJ1-5 gives the whole variable domain EPEVTQTPSHQVTQMGQEVILRCVPISNHLYFYWYRQILGQKVEFLVSFYNNEISEKSEIFDDQFSVERPDGSNFTLKIRSTKLEDSAMYFCASRDRFNQPQHFGDGTRLSIL.

This clone was seen only once. The chain combines TRBV28 with TRBJ2-1; 11 bases are a match to TRBD2. V lost 10 bases, J lost 6 bases, and 5 bases stayed unmatched. The CDR3 sequence is 13 residues long. CDR1 and CDR2 (germline): MDHEN, SYDVKM. CDR3 coding DNA: TGTGCCATCACTAGCGGGAGAATCAATGAGCAGTTCTTC. Its protein product is CAITSGRINEQFF.

The chain links TRBV29-1 to TRBJ1-2, with 8 bases that match TRBD1. The germline CDR1 and CDR2 sequences are SQVTM and ANQGSEA. With V trimmed by 7 bases and J by 1 base, 5 bases remained unmatched. The CDR3 loop spans 13 amino acids. CDR3 coding DNA: TGCAGCGCTCTAGACAGGGGTAACTATGGCTACACCTTC. This sequence encodes CSALDRGNYGYTF. Full variable domain (outside the CDR3, taken from reference TRBV29-1 and TRBJ1-2): SAVISQKPSRDICQRGTSLTIQCQVDSQVTMMFWYRQQPGQSLTLIATANQGSEATYESGFVIDKFPISRPNLTFSTLTVSNMSPEDSSIYLCSALDRGNYGYTFGSGTRLTVV.

The chain uses TRBV5-8 and TRBJ1-4, with 7 positions matching TRBD1. The CDR3 is made up of 15 amino acids. The germline V gene encodes CDR1 SGHTS and CDR2 YDEGEE. The V segment lost 2 bases and the J segment 12 bases; nucleotides outside the gene matches: 13. CDR3 sequence reads: CASSFTRTGPGELFF. CDR3 DNA: TGTGCCAGCAGCTTTACCCGGACAGGACCTGGGGAACTGTTTTTT.

The chain employs TRBV5-1 and TRBJ2-7; D possibly corresponds to TRBD2 (5 bases). The V gene's germline CDR1 is SGHRS and CDR2 YFSETQ. This CDR3 spans 14 amino acids. V was cut by 1 base and J by 3 bases, with 11 bases left in between. The CDR3 nucleotides are TGCGCCAGCAGCTTGAGAGGGTACAGCTACGAGCAGTACTTC. Translation: CASSLRGYSYEQYF.

The V and J genes are TRBV6-6 and TRBJ1-2; D gene ambiguous. Trimming removed 2 bases at V and 0 bases at J, with 10 bases between. The germline V gene has CDR1 MNHNY and CDR2 SVGAGI (reference sequence). The CDR3 length is 15 residues. CDR3 sequence reads: CASSYPKLANYGYTF. The CDR3 bases are TGTGCCAGCAGTTACCCGAAGTTAGCTAACTATGGCTACACCTTC.

The chain carries TRBV7-9 and TRBJ2-1; D gene unclear. Germline CDR1 is SEHNR and CDR2 is FQNEAQ (reference sequence). Trimming left V 5 bases short and J 10 bases short, with 18 bases between. The CDR3 is 14 amino acids. CDR3 bases: TGTGCCAGCAGCGGCGCGATAACCCTCCTCGAGCAGTTCTTC. It codes for CASSGAITLLEQFF.

This chain joins TRBV6-4 and TRBJ1-2, with D tentatively TRBD1 (6 bases). V was pared by 5 bases and J by 7 bases, with 17 bases between. The CDR3 is made up of 14 amino acids. In germline, CDR1 is MRHNA, CDR2 SNTAGT. The CDR3, as DNA: TGTGCCAGCAGTCTCGGGGCAGGGGATCCTGGCTACACCTTC. Protein sequence: CASSLGAGDPGYTF.

The chain combines TRBV7-9 with TRBJ1-1, with 8 bases matching TRBD1. This CDR3 contains 17 residues. Germline values: CDR1 SEHNR, CDR2 FQNEAQ (reference sequence). Trimming at V came to 3 bases and at J to 2 bases, leaving 11 bases not matched to a gene. The CDR3 loop reads CASSFHRDRTSNTEAFF. CDR3 sequence (DNA): TGTGCCAGCAGCTTCCACCGGGACAGGACATCTAACACTGAAGCTTTCTTT.

The V gene is TRBV7-9, the J gene TRBJ1-3; the D gene is possibly TRBD1 (5 bases). The CDR3 is 16 amino acids. Germline V gene data show CDR1 as SEHNR and CDR2 as FQNEAQ (reference sequence). Trimming removed 0 bases at V and 0 bases at J, with 9 bases between. CDR3 region: CASSLARGPSGNTIYF. The CDR3 nucleotides are TGTGCCAGCAGCTTAGCGAGGGGCCCCTCTGGAAACACCATATATTTT.

The genes are TRBV7-3 and TRBJ2-3, with 8 positions matching TRBD2. Germline CDR1 and CDR2: SGHTA and FQGTGA. Trimming cost V 2 bases and J 4 bases; bases outside gene matches: 11. This CDR3 region has 17 residues. CDR3 nucleotides: TGTGCCAGCAGCTTAGGTCTCGGACCGGGAGGGTCAGATACGCAGTATTTT. It yields the protein CASSLGLGPGGSDTQYF.

This sequence joins TRBV28 and TRBJ1-5, with D perhaps TRBD1 (6 bases). V lost 6 bases, J lost 7 bases, and 16 bases lay in between. Germline-derived CDR1 and CDR2 are MDHEN and SYDVKM. The CDR3 totals 14 residues. The CDR3 sequence: CASSLPRGVQPQHF. CDR3 DNA: TGTGCCAGCAGCCTCCCCAGGGGAGTGCAGCCCCAGCATTTT.

In the case of this clone: Different DNA sequences within this sample yield the same CDR3. This chain connects TRBV4-2 to TRBJ1-1, with 7 bases matching TRBD1. The CDR3 covers 14 residues. Germline CDR1 LGHNA, CDR2 YNFKEQ. V lost 3 bases, J lost 3 bases, and 4 bases stayed unmatched. CDR3 protein: CASSQPTGDTEAFF. CDR3 DNA: TGTGCCAGCAGCCAGCCTACAGGGGACACTGAAGCTTTCTTT.

The chain employs TRBV6-1 and TRBJ2-5; no clear D gene. The V gene lost 1 base and the J gene lost 5 bases, with 8 bases spanning the gap. Germline lookup yields CDR1 MNHNS and CDR2 SASEGT. CDR3 length: 13 residues. The CDR3 protein is CASSEGRRETQYF. DNA for the CDR3: TGTGCCAGCAGTGAAGGCAGACGGGAGACCCAGTACTTC.

This clone has just a few counts. The chain combines TRBV19 with TRBJ1-1; the D is unclear. Per the germline V gene, CDR1 is LNHDA and CDR2 is SQIVND (reference sequence). This CDR3 contains 13 residues. V lost 3 bases and J 3 bases, leaving 8 bases between the germline ends. The CDR3 sequence is CASSIDGYTEAFF. CDR3 nucleotides: TGTGCCAGTAGTATTGATGGGTACACTGAAGCTTTCTTT.

The chain joins TRBV9 to TRBJ2-3; 8 bases are a match to TRBD2. Germline V gives CDR1 SGDLS, CDR2 YYNGEE. The CDR3 loop spans 17 amino acids. V shed 4 bases and J 3 bases; nucleotides not matched to a gene: 13. Here the CDR3 DNA reads TGTGCCAGCAGCCCCCATACTAGCGGAGGCGGGACAGATACGCAGTATTTT. As protein: CASSPHTSGGGTDTQYF.

The rearrangement uses TRBV7-2 and TRBJ1-5, with no clear D. The CDR3 is 15 amino acids. Germline CDR1 SGHTA, CDR2 FQGNSA. V was trimmed by 5 bases and J by 0 bases, leaving 11 bases between them. CDR3 amino acids: CASSQWANSNQPQHF. CDR3 bases: TGTGCCAGCAGCCAGTGGGCAAATAGCAATCAGCCCCAGCATTTT.